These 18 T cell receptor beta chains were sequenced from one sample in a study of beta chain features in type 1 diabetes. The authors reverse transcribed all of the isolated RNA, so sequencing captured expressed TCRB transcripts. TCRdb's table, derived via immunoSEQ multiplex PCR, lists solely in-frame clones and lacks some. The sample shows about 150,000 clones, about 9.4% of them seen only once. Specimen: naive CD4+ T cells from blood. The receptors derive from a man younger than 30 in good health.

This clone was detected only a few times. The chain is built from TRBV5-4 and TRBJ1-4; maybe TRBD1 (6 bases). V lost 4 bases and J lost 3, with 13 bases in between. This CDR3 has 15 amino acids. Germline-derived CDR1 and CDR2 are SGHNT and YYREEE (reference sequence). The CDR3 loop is CASSRNRVSNEKLFF. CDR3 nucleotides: TGTGCCAGCAGCCGTAACAGGGTATCTAATGAAAAACTGTTTTTT.

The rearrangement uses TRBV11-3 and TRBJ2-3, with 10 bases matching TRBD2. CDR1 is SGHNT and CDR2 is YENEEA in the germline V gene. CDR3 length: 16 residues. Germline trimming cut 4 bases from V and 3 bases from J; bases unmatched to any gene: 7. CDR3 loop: CASSSSGGARTDTQYF. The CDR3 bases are TGTGCCAGCAGCTCGAGCGGGGGGGCCAGGACAGATACGCAGTATTTT. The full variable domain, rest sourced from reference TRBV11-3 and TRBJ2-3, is EAGVVQSPRYKIIEKKQPVAFWCNPISGHNTLYWYLQNLGQGPELLIRYENEEAVDDSQLPKDRFSAERLKGVDSTLKIQPAELGDSAVYLCASSSSGGARTDTQYFGPGTRLTVL.

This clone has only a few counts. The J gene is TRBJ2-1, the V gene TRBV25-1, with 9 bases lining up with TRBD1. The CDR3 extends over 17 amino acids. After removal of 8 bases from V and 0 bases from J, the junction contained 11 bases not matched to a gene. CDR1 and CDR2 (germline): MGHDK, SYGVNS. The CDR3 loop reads CASGTGLGLHSYNEQFF. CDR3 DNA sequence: TGTGCCAGCGGGACAGGGCTAGGTTTACACTCCTACAATGAGCAGTTCTTC.

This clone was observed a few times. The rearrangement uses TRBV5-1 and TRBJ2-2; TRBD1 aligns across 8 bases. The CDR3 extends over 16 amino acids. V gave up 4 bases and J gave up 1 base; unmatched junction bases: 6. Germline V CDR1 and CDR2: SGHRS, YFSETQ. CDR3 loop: CASSPTGQGNTGELFF. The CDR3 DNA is TGCGCCAGCAGCCCCACCGGACAGGGGAACACCGGGGAGCTGTTTTTT.

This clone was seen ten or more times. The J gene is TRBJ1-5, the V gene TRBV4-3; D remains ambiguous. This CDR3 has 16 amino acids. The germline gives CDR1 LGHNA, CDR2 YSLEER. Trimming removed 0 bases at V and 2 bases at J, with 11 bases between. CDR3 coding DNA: TGCGCCAGCAGCCAAGATAGGAGGGCCGGCAATCAGCCCCAGCATTTT. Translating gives CASSQDRRAGNQPQHF.

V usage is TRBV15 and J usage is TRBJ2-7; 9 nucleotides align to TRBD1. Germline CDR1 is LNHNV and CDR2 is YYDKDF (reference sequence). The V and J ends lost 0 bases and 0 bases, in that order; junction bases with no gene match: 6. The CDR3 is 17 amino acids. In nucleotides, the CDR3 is TGTGCCACCAGCAGAGATCGAGGACAGGGGATCTCCTACGAGCAGTACTTC. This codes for CATSRDRGQGISYEQYF.

CDR3 residues: CASSADSNNEQFF. CDR3 bases: TGTGCCAGCAGCGCTGACAGTAACAATGAGCAGTTCTTC. The V and J genes are TRBV11-2 and TRBJ2-1, with D perhaps TRBD1 (5 bases). Germline V CDR1 and CDR2: SGHAT, FQNNGV. The CDR3 covers 13 residues. The V gene lost 5 bases and the J gene lost 5 bases, with 10 bases spanning the gap.

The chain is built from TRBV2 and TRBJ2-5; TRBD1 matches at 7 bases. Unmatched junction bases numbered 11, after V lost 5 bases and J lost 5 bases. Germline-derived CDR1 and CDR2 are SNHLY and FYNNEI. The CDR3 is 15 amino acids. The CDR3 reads CASSTRQGAWETQYF. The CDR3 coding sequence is TGTGCCAGCAGTACTAGACAGGGTGCGTGGGAGACCCAGTACTTC.

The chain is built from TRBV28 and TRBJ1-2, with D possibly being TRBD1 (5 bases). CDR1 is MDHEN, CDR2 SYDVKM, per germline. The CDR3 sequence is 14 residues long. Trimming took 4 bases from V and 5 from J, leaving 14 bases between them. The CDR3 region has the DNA TGTGCCAGCAGTTCGAGAGACAGATCTTATGGCTACACCTTC. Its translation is CASSSRDRSYGYTF.

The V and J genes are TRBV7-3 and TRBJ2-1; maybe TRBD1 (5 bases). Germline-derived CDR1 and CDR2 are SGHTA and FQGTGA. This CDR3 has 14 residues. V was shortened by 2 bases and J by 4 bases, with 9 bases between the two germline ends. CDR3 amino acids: CASSLAPGYNEQFF. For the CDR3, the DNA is TGTGCCAGCAGCTTAGCGCCAGGGTACAATGAGCAGTTCTTC. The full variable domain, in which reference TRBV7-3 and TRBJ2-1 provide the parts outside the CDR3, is GAGVSQTPSNKVTEKGKYVELRCDPISGHTALYWYRQSLGQGPEFLIYFQGTGAADDSGLPNDRFFAVRPEGSVSTLKIQRTERGDSAVYLCASSLAPGYNEQFFGPGTRLTVL.

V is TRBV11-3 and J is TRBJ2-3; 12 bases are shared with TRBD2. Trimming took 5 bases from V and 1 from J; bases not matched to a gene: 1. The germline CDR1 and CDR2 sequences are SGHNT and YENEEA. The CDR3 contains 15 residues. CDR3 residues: CASSRLAGGTDTQYF. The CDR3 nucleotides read TGTGCCAGCAGCCGACTAGCGGGGGGCACAGATACGCAGTATTTT.

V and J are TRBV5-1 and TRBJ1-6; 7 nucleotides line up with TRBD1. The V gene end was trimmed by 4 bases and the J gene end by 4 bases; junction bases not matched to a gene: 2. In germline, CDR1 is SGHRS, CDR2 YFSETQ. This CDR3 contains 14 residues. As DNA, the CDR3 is TGCGCCAGCAGCCCACAGGGGTATAATTCACCCCTCCACTTT. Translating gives CASSPQGYNSPLHF.

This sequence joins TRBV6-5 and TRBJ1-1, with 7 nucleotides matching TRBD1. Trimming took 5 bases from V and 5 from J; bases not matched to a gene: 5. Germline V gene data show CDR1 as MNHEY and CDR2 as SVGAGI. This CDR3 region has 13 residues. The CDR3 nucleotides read TGTGCCAGCAGTAGACAGGGTTGGACTGAAGCTTTCTTT. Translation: CASSRQGWTEAFF.

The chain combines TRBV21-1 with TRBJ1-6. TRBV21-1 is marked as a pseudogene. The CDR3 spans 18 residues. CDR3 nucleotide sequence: TGTGCCAGCAGCCCCTTCACCTTTTATTCGGCCTATAATTCACCCCTCCACTTT. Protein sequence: CASSPFTFYSAYNSPLHF.

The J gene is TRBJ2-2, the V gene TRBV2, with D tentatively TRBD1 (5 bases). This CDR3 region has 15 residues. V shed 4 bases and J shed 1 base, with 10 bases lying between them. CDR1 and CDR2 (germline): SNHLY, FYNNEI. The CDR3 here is CASSAGQGNTGELFF. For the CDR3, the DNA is TGTGCCAGCAGTGCAGGCCAGGGGAACACCGGGGAGCTGTTTTTT.

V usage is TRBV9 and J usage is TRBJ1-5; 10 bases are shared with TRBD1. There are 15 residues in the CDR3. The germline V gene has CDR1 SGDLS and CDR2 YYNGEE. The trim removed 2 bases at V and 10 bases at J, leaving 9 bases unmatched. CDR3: CASSVGQGTREPQHF. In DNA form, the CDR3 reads TGTGCCAGCAGCGTGGGACAGGGGACTCGGGAACCCCAGCATTTT.

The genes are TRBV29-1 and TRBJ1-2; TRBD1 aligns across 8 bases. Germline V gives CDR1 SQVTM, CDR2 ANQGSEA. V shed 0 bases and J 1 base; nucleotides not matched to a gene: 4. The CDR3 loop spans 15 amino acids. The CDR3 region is CSVEDRQGSNYGYTF. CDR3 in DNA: TGCAGCGTTGAAGATCGACAGGGGAGTAACTATGGCTACACCTTC.

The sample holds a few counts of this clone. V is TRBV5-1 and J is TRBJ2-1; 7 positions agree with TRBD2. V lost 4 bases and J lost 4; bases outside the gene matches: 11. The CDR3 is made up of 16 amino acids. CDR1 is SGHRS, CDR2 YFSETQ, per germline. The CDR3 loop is CASSPTVGGGYNEQFF. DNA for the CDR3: TGCGCCAGCAGCCCGACCGTAGGCGGGGGTTACAATGAGCAGTTCTTC.